This T cell receptor (beta chain) was sequenced during a study of cytomegalovirus exposure and HLA in healthy donors. The data were produced by immunoSEQ multiplex PCR, yet TCRdb's version contains in-frame clones alone and is incomplete. In the table there are about 78,000 clones, about 95% of which are singletons. The germline V gene encodes CDR1 MNHNS and CDR2 SASEGT. This CDR3 has 13 residues. V lost 1 base and J 4 bases, leaving 7 bases between the germline ends. Points from the study as a whole: According to the study, around 180 TCR beta chains were cytomegalovirus-associated. Accounts indicate the classifier identified cytomegalovirus status with strong specificity and sensitivity.

Concerning this clone itself: Its antigen is as yet unknown.

The sequenced sample was PBMCs. This receptor was identified in a man between 18 and 35 years old in good health and CMV-seropositive. This chain connects TRBV6-1 to TRBJ2-5; TRBD1 might be the D (6 bases). Here the CDR3 DNA reads TGTGCCAGCAGTGAAGAAGGGGGAGAGACCCAGTACTTC. Protein product: CASSEEGGETQYF.